This entry describes one TCR beta chain. The data are from a study of blood T cell repertoires in COVID-19. Study as a whole: There were acute and convalescent COVID-19 samples, and they came from the United States, Italy and Spain. In each case, the material was cDNA or gDNA derived from T cells, B-cell-depleted T cells, or PBMCs.

Patients at the Seattle site were enrolled during active infection and followed longitudinally. Original analysis: Counts of nucleated cells, estimated from reference gene primer amplification, were obtained. Some clones are missing from TCRdb's copy, which holds only in-frame ones; the method was immunoSEQ multiplex PCR. From that table come the V and J calls and clone size; the DNA was used to work out D and trimming. The table shows about 410,000 clones, with 70% to 90% occurring only once. Germline assignment: CDR1 MDHEN and CDR2 SYDVKM. The CDR3 is made up of 15 amino acids. J gave up 8 bases and V 3 bases, and 8 bases lay outside the gene matches.

Specimen: peripheral blood. This clonotype originated in a woman aged 40 to 55 with COVID-19, enrolled during active disease. The rearrangement joins TRBV28 to TRBJ1-5, with 9 nucleotides matching TRBD1. The CDR3 nucleotides read TGTGCCAGCAGTTTGTGGGACAGGGCCCATGAGCCCCAGCATTTT. Protein: CASSLWDRAHEPQHF.